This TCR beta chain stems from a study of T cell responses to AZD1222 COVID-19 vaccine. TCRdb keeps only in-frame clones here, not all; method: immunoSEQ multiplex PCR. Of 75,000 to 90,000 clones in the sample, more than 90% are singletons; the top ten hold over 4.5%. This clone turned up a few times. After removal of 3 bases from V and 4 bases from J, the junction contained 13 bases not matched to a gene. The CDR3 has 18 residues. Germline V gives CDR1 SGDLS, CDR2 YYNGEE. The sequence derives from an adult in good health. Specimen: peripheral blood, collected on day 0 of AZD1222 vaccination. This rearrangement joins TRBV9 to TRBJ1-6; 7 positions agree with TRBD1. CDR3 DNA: TGTGCCAGCAGCGCAAAACCAGGGGGACAAACTTATAATTCACCCCTCCACTTT. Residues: CASSAKPGGQTYNSPLHF.